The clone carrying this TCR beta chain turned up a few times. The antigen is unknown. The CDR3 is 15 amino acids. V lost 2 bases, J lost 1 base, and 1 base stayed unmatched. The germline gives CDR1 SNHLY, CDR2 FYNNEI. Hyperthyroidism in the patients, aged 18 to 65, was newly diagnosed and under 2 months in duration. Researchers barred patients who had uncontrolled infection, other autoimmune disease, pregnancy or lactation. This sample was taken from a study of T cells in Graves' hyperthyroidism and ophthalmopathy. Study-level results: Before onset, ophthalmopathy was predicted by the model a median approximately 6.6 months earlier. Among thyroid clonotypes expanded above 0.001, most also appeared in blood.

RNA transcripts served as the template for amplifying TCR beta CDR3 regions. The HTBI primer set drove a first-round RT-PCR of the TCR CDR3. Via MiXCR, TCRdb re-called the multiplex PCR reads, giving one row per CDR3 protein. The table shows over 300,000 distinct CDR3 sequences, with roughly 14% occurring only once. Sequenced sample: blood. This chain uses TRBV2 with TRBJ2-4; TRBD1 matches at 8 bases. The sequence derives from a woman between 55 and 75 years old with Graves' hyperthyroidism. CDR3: CASSEWTGAKNIQYF. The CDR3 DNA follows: TGTGCCAGCAGTGAATGGACAGGGGCCAAAAACATTCAGTACTTC.